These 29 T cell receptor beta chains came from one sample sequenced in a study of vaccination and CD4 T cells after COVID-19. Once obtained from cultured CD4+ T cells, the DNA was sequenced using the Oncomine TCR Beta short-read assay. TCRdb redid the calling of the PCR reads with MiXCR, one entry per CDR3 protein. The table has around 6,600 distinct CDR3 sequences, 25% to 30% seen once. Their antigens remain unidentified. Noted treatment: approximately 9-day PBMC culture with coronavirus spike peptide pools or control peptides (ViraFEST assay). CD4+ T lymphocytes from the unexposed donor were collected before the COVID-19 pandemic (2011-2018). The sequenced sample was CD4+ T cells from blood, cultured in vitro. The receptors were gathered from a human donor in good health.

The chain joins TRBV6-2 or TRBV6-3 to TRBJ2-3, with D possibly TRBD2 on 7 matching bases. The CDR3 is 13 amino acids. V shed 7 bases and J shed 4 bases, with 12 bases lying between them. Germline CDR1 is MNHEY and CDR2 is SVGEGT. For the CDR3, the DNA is TGTGCCAGCATGGAGGGGGGGGCAGATACGCAGTATTTT. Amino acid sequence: CASMEGGADTQYF.

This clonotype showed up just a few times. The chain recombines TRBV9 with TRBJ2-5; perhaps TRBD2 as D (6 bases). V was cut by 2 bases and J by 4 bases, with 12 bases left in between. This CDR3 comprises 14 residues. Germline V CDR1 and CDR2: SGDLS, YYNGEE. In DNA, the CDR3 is TGTGCCAGCAGCGTCGGGACTGTTCGAGAGACCCAGTACTTC. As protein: CASSVGTVRETQYF.

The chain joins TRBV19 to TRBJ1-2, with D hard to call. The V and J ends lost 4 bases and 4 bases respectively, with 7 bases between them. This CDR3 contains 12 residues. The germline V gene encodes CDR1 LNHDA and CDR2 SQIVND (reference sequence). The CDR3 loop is CASSNTVYGYTF. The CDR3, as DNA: TGTGCCAGTAGTAATACAGTCTATGGCTACACCTTC.

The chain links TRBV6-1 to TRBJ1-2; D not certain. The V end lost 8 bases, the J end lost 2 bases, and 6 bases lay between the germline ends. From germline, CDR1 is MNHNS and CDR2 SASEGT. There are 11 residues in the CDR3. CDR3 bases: TGTGCCAGCTTGAGGAACTATGGCTACACCTTC. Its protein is CASLRNYGYTF.

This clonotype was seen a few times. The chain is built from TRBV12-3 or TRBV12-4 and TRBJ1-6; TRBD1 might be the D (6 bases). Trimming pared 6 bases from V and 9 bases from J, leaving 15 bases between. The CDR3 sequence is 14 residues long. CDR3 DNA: TGTGCCAGCAGATACCAGGGGAGGACTTCACCCCTCCACTTT. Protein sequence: CASRYQGRTSPLHF.

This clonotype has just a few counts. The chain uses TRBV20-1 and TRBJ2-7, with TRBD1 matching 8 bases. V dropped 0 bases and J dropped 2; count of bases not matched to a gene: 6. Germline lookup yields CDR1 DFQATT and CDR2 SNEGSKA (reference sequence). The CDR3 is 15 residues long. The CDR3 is CSARDSGQGTYEQYF. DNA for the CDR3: TGCAGTGCTAGAGATTCTGGACAGGGTACCTACGAGCAGTACTTC.

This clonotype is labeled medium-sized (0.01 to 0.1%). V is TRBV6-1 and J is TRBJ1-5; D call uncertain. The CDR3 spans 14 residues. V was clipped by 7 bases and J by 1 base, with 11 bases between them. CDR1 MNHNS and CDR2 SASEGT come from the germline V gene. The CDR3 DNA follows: TGTGCCAGCACGTCGAGCAACAGCAATCAGCCCCAGCATTTT. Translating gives CASTSSNSNQPQHF.

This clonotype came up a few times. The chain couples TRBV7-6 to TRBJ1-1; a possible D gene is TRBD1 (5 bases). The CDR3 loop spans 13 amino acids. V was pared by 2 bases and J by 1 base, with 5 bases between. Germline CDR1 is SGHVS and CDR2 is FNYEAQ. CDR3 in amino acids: CASSLQGNTEAFF. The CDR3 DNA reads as TGTGCCAGCAGCTTACAGGGGAACACTGAAGCTTTCTTT.

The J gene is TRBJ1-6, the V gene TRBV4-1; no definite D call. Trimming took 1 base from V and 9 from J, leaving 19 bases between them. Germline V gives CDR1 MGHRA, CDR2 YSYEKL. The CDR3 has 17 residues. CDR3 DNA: TGCGCCAGCAGCCAAGTCCAAATTAGTGTAATCAGTTCACCCCTCCACTTT. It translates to CASSQVQISVISSPLHF.

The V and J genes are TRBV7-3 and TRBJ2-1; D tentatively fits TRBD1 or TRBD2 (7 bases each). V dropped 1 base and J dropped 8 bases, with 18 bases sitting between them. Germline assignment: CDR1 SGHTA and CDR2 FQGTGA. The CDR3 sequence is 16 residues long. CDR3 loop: CASSLSQGGIGDEQFF. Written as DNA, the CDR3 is TGTGCCAGCAGCTTAAGCCAGGGGGGGATAGGGGATGAGCAGTTCTTC.

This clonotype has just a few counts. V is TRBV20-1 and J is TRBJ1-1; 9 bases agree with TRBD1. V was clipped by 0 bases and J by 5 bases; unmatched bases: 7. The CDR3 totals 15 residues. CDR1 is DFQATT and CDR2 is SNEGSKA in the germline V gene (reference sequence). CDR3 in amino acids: CSARDKDRGVTEAFF. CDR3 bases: TGCAGTGCTAGAGATAAGGACAGGGGAGTAACTGAAGCTTTCTTT.

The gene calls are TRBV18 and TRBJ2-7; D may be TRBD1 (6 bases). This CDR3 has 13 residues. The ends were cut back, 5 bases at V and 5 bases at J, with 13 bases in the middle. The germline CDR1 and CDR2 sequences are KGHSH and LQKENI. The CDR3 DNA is TGTGCCAGCTCAGCCTACCAGGGGAACGAGCAGTACTTC. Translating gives CASSAYQGNEQYF.

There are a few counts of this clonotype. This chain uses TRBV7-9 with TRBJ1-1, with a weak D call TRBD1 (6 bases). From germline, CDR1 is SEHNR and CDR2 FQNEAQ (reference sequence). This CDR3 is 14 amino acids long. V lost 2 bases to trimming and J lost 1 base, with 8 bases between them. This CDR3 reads CASSLNRENTEAFF. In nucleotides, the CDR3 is TGTGCCAGCAGCTTAAACAGGGAGAACACTGAAGCTTTCTTT.

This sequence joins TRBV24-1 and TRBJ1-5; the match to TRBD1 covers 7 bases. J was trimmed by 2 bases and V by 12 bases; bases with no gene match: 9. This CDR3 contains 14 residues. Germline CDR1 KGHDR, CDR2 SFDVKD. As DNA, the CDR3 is TGTGCCTCCCAGGGGGACGGGGGCAATCAGCCCCAGCATTTT. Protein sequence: CASQGDGGNQPQHF.

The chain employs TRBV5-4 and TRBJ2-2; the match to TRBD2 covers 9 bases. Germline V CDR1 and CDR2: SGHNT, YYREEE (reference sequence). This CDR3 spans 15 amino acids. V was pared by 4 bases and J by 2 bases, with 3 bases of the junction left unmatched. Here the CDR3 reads CASSPRGGNTGELFF. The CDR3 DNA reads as TGTGCCAGCAGCCCGCGGGGGGGCAACACCGGGGAGCTGTTTTTT.

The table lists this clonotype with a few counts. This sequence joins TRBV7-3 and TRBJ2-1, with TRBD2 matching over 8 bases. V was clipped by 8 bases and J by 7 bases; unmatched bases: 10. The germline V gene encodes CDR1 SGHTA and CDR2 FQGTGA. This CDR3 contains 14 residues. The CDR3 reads CASSPGLAGNEQFF. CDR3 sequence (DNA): TGTGCCAGCTCTCCTGGACTAGCAGGGAATGAGCAGTTCTTC.

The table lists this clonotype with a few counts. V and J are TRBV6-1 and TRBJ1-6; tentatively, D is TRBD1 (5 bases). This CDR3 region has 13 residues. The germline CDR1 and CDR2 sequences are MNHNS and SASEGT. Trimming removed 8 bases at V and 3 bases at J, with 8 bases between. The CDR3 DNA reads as TGTGCCAGCGGGACGCACTATAATTCACCCCTCCACTTT. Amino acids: CASGTHYNSPLHF.

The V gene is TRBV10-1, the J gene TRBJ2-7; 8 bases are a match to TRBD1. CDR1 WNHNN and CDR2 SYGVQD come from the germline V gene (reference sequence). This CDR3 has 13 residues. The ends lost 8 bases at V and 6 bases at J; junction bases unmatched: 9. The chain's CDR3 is CASPFGQGGEQYF. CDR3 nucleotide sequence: TGCGCCAGCCCATTCGGACAGGGCGGCGAGCAGTACTTC.

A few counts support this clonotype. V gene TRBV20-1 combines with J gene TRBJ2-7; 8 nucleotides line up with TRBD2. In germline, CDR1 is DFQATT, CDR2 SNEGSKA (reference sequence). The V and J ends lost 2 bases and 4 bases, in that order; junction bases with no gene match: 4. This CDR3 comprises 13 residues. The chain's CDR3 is CSARPGLEYEQYF. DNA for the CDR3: TGCAGTGCTAGACCGGGACTAGAATACGAGCAGTACTTC.

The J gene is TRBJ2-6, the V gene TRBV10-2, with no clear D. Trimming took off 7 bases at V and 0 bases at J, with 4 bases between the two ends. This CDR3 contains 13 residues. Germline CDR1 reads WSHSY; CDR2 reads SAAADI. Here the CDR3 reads CASTLSGANVLTF. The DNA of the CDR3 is TGCGCCAGCACCCTCTCTGGGGCCAACGTCCTGACTTTC.

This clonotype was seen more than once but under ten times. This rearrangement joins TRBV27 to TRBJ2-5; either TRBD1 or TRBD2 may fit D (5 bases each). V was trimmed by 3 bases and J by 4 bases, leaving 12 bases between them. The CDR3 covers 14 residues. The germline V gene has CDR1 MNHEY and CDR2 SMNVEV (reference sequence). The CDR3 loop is CASSFVGDGETQYF. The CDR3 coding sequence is TGTGCCAGCAGTTTCGTCGGGGACGGAGAGACCCAGTACTTC.

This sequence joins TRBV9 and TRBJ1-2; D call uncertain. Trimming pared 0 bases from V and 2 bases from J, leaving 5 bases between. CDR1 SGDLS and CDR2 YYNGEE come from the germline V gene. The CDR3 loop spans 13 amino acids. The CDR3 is CASSVDWNYGYTF. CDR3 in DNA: TGTGCCAGCAGCGTAGACTGGAACTATGGCTACACCTTC.

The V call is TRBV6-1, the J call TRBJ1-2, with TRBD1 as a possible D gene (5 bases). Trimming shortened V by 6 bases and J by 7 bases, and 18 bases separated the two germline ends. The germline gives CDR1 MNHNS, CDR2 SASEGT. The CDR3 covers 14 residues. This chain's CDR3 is CASRRPAGLGGYTF. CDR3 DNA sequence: TGTGCCAGCAGGAGACCCGCAGGGTTAGGTGGCTACACCTTC.

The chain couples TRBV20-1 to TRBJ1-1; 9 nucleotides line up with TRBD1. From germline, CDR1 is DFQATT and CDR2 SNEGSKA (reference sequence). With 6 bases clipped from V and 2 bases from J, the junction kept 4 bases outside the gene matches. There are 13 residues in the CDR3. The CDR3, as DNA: TGCAGTGCCATGGGACAGGGAAACACTGAAGCTTTCTTT. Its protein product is CSAMGQGNTEAFF.

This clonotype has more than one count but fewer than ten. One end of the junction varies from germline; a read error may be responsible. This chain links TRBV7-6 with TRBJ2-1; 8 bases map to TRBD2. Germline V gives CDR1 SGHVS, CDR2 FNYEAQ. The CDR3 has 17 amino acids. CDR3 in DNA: TGTGCTAGCAGCTTACTTGGAGCGGGGGCCGGTTTAGATGAGCAGTTCTTC. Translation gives CASSLLGAGAGLDEQFF. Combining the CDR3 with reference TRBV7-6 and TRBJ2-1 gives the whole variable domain GAGVSQSPRYKVTKRGQDVALRCDPISGHVSLYWYRQALGQGPEFLTYFNYEAQQDKSGLPNDRFSAERPEGSISTLTIQRTEQRDSAMYRCASSLLGAGAGLDEQFFGPGTRLTVL.

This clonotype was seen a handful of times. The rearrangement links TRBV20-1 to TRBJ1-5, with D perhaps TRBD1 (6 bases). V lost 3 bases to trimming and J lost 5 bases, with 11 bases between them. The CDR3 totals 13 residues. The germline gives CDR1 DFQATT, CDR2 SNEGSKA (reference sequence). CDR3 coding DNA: TGCAGTGCTAGGGACAGCCAAGATCAGCCCCAGCATTTT. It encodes CSARDSQDQPQHF.

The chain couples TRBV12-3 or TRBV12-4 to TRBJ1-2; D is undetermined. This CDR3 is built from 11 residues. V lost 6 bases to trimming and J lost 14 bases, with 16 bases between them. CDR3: CASSMGGGWTF. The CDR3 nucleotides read TGTGCCAGCAGCATGGGTGGCGGTTGGACCTTC.

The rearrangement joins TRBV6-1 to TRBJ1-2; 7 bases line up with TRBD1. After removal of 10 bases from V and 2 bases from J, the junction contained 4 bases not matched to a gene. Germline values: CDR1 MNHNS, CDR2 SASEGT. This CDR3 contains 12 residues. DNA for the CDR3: TGTGCCACAGACAGGGCGAACTATGGCTACACCTTC. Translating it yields CATDRANYGYTF.

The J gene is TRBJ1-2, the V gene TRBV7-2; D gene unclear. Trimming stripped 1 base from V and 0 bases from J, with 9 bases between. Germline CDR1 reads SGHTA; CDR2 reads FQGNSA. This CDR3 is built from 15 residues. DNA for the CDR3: TGTGCCAGCAGCTTAGAAATGTTACCTAACTATGGCTACACCTTC. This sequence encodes CASSLEMLPNYGYTF.